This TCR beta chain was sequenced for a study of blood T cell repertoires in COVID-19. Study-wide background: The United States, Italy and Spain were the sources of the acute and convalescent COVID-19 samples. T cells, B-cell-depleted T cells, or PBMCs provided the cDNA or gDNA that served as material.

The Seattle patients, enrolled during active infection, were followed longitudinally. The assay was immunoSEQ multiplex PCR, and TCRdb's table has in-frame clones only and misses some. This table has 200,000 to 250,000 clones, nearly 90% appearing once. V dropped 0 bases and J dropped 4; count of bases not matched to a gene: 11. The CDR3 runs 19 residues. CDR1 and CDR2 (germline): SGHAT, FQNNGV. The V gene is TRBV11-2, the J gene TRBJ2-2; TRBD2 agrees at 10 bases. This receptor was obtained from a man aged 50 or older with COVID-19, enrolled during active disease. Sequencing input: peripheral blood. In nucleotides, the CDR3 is TGTGCCAGCAGCTTAGAGGTCCTAGCGGGAGTTGCTGGCACCGGGGAGCTGTTTTTT. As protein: CASSLEVLAGVAGTGELFF.